One and the same sample provided the 30 T cell receptor beta chains below, sequenced in a study of cytomegalovirus exposure and HLA in healthy donors (dated by TCRdb to the late 2010s). Preparation of the library involved the immunoSEQ multiplex PCR assay. For the multiplex PCR, a mixture combining 60 forward primers for TCR Vbeta segments and 13 reverse primers for TCR Jbeta segments was used. TCRdb took this table from immuneACCESS and kept in-frame rearrangements with V and J called. Such tables lack part of the clones; where checked against another copy, unresolved V genes explain under half of the gap, and the rest is unexplained. This sample is represented by 150,000 to 200,000 clones; 87% of them were singletons. The top ten constitute around 0.99% of the sample. Material: PBMCs. The receptor set was obtained from a boy between 2 and 10 years old in good health and CMV-seronegative.

V gene TRBV5-6 combines with J gene TRBJ2-5, with 10 positions matching TRBD2. The CDR3 has 17 amino acids. Trimming removed 2 bases from V and 5 bases from J; junction bases left unmatched: 12. The germline V gene encodes CDR1 SGHDT and CDR2 YYEEEE. CDR3 sequence: CASSLNGLAGVLETQYF. The CDR3 bases are TGTGCCAGCAGCTTAAACGGTCTAGCGGGAGTTCTGGAGACCCAGTACTTC. Full variable domain (outside the CDR3, taken from reference TRBV5-6 and TRBJ2-5): DAGVTQSPTHLIKTRGQQVTLRCSPKSGHDTVSWYQQALGQGPQFIFQYYEEEERQRGNFPDRFSGHQFPNYSSELNVNALLLGDSALYLCASSLNGLAGVLETQYFGPGTRLLVL.

The chain links TRBV6-5 to TRBJ1-2; no definite D call. Germline V gene data show CDR1 as MNHEY and CDR2 as SVGAGI. V was pared by 0 bases and J by 4 bases, with 15 bases between. The CDR3 length is 16 residues. CDR3 in DNA: TGTGCCAGCAGTTACTCGGGCGCGGAGGGTACCTATGGCTACACCTTC. This translates into CASSYSGAEGTYGYTF.

In this sample, this clone turned up once. J is TRBJ2-3 and V is TRBV25-1; 7 bases fit TRBD2. V was clipped by 4 bases and J by 0 bases; unmatched bases: 1. The CDR3 loop spans 14 amino acids. The germline V gene encodes CDR1 MGHDK and CDR2 SYGVNS. CDR3 DNA sequence: TGTGCCAGCAGTGGCGGGGGAAGCACAGATACGCAGTATTTT. It yields the protein CASSGGGSTDTQYF. Variable domain in full (rest from reference TRBV25-1 and TRBJ2-3): EADIYQTPRYLVIGTGKKITLECSQTMGHDKMYWYQQDPGMELHLIHYSYGVNSTEKGDLSSESTVSRIRTEHFPLTLESARPSHTSQYLCASSGGGSTDTQYFGPGTRLTVL.

The V call is TRBV28, the J call TRBJ1-1; 7 nucleotides match TRBD1. The J segment lost 6 bases and the V segment lost 5 bases, leaving 6 bases of the junction unmatched. The CDR3 runs to 13 residues. The V gene's germline CDR1 is MDHEN and CDR2 SYDVKM. The CDR3 coding sequence is TGTGCCAGCAGTCACAGGGGTTACGCTGAAGCTTTCTTT. It codes for CASSHRGYAEAFF.

Here the CDR3 DNA reads TGTGCCAGCAGACCCCCCGGGACACAGGCCGGGGAGCTGTTTTTT. It translates to CASRPPGTQAGELFF. V usage is TRBV7-3 and J usage is TRBJ2-2, with D tentatively TRBD1 (6 bases). The CDR3 runs 15 residues. The V and J ends lost 6 bases and 6 bases respectively, with 17 bases between them. Germline V gene sequence: CDR1 SGHTA, CDR2 FQGTGA.

In its sample, this clone was seen once. At one end the junction does not follow the germline gene, possibly because of a read error. CDR3 sequence reads: CASTPSGNSPVF. The CDR3 DNA reads TGTGCCAGCACTCCGAGCGGGAACTCTCCCGTTTTT. The V call is TRBV2, the J call TRBJ2-3, with TRBD2 matching 7 bases. Germline lookup yields CDR1 SNHLY and CDR2 FYNNEI. The CDR3 is made up of 12 amino acids.

The chain joins TRBV7-9 to TRBJ2-6; TRBD1 is a possible D gene (5 bases). Deletions cut 2 bases from V and 0 bases from J, with 8 bases between. Germline-derived CDR1 and CDR2 are SEHNR and FQNEAQ (reference sequence). CDR3 length equals 16 residues. CDR3 nucleotides: TGTGCCAGCAGCTTACTCGACAGCTCTGGGGCCAACGTCCTGACTTTC. Translated, it gives CASSLLDSSGANVLTF.

The chain uses TRBV27 and TRBJ1-6; 7 bases match TRBD1. V dropped 2 bases and J dropped 6; count of bases not matched to a gene: 4. Germline lookup yields CDR1 MNHEY and CDR2 SMNVEV (reference sequence). This CDR3 has 15 amino acids. This CDR3 reads CASSLEGALNSPLHF. The CDR3 DNA reads as TGTGCCAGCAGTTTAGAGGGGGCTCTTAATTCACCCCTCCACTTT.

J is TRBJ1-6 and V is TRBV7-9; 8 bases map to TRBD1. The germline V gene has CDR1 SEHNR and CDR2 FQNEAQ (reference sequence). This CDR3 is 15 amino acids long. After removal of 2 bases from V and 8 bases from J, the junction contained 5 bases not matched to a gene. CDR3 region: CASSLSGGLYSPLHF. CDR3 DNA: TGTGCCAGCAGCTTATCAGGGGGCCTCTATTCACCCCTCCACTTT.

The rearrangement uses TRBV5-1 and TRBJ2-5; TRBD2 matches at 13 bases. CDR1 is SGHRS and CDR2 is YFSETQ in the germline V gene. V was clipped by 3 bases and J by 3 bases; unmatched bases: 2. The CDR3 is made up of 15 amino acids. CDR3 loop: CASSYGLAGEETQYF. Written as DNA, the CDR3 is TGCGCCAGCAGCTACGGACTAGCGGGGGAAGAGACCCAGTACTTC.

V gene TRBV30 combines with J gene TRBJ1-5; D gene ambiguous. CDR3 length equals 13 residues. The V end lost 4 bases, the J end lost 0 bases, and 7 bases lay between the germline ends. CDR1 GTSNPN and CDR2 SVGIG come from the germline V gene (reference sequence). CDR3 sequence: CAWTGNSNQPQHF. The CDR3 nucleotides are TGTGCCTGGACAGGAAATAGCAATCAGCCCCAGCATTTT.

This rearrangement joins TRBV15 to TRBJ2-7; 9 bases align to TRBD2. Germline V gene lookup returns CDR1 LNHNV and CDR2 YYDKDF (reference sequence). V lost 0 bases to trimming and J lost 5 bases; unmatched junction nucleotides: 8. This CDR3 spans 16 amino acids. CDR3 amino acids: CATSRDRGGALHEQYF. The CDR3 DNA reads TGTGCCACCAGCAGAGATCGCGGGGGGGCATTACACGAGCAGTACTTC.

The chain combines TRBV6-1 with TRBJ2-3; 9 nucleotides agree with TRBD2. Germline V lookup: CDR1 MNHNS, CDR2 SASEGT. J was trimmed by 6 bases and V by 6 bases; bases with no gene match: 10. The CDR3 runs 15 residues. In DNA form, the CDR3 reads TGTGCCAGCAGGGGTTTTAGCGGGAGATGGGATACGCAGTATTTT. As protein: CASRGFSGRWDTQYF.

The chain combines TRBV30 with TRBJ2-3; D uncertain. V was pared by 4 bases and J by 3 bases, with 14 bases between. The germline V gene has CDR1 GTSNPN and CDR2 SVGIG (reference sequence). The CDR3 contains 14 residues. CDR3 nucleotide sequence: TGTGCCTGGACGGGTGGAAAGGAGACAGATACGCAGTATTTT. Its translation is CAWTGGKETDTQYF.

The sample holds a few counts of this clone. The CDR3 is CASRRTGAQPQHF. CDR3 nucleotide sequence: TGTGCCAGCAGAAGGACAGGGGCTCAGCCCCAGCATTTT. The chain employs TRBV6-5 and TRBJ1-5, with 9 nucleotides matching TRBD1. The V gene's germline CDR1 is MNHEY and CDR2 SVGAGI. CDR3 length: 13 amino acids. With V trimmed by 6 bases and J by 6 bases, 3 bases remained unmatched.

This sequence joins TRBV15 and TRBJ2-2; 7 nucleotides line up with TRBD1. The V segment lost 4 bases and the J segment 7 bases; nucleotides outside the gene matches: 12. CDR1 is LNHNV and CDR2 is YYDKDF in the germline V gene (reference sequence). The CDR3 runs 16 residues. In nucleotides, the CDR3 is TGTGCCACCAGCACTTACGTTAGACAGGGCAGCGGGGAGCTGTTTTTT. Translated: CATSTYVRQGSGELFF.

The V gene is TRBV20-1, the J gene TRBJ2-7; no definite D call. Per germline, CDR1 DFQATT and CDR2 SNEGSKA (reference sequence). V dropped 5 bases and J dropped 6 bases, with 8 bases sitting between them. The CDR3 contains 10 residues. CDR3 sequence reads: CSALISEQYF. CDR3 DNA sequence: TGCAGTGCTCTAATCTCCGAGCAGTACTTC.

The chain is built from TRBV14 and TRBJ1-1, with D hard to call. Germline-derived CDR1 and CDR2 are SGHDN and FVKESK. Trimming pared 0 bases from V and 10 bases from J, leaving 18 bases between. The CDR3 totals 15 residues. CDR3 in amino acids: CASSQEQGRALGAFF. CDR3 nucleotides: TGTGCCAGCAGCCAAGAACAAGGGCGGGCGCTGGGAGCTTTCTTT.

This rearrangement joins TRBV7-9 to TRBJ1-1; D not certain. CDR1 and CDR2 from the germline V gene are SEHNR and FQNEAQ (reference sequence). The CDR3 totals 14 residues. V gave up 5 bases and J gave up 1 base, with 11 bases separating them. CDR3 loop: CASSPREGNTEAFF. The CDR3 region has the DNA TGTGCCAGCAGCCCAAGGGAGGGGAACACTGAAGCTTTCTTT.

The chain combines TRBV5-1 with TRBJ2-2; perhaps TRBD2 as D (7 bases). Trimming shortened V by 3 bases and J by 2 bases, and 11 bases separated the two germline ends. The CDR3 totals 15 residues. Germline assignment: CDR1 SGHRS and CDR2 YFSETQ. In DNA form, the CDR3 reads TGCGCCAGCAGCTCTGGGGGGGCAAACACCGGGGAGCTGTTTTTT. As protein: CASSSGGANTGELFF. Full variable domain (outside the CDR3, taken from reference TRBV5-1 and TRBJ2-2): KAGVTQTPRYLIKTRGQQVTLSCSPISGHRSVSWYQQTPGQGLQFLFEYFSETQRNKGNFPGRFSGRQFSNSRSEMNVSTLELGDSALYLCASSSGGANTGELFFGEGSRLTVL.

This chain connects TRBV9 to TRBJ2-5; 10 bases are a match to TRBD2. There are 15 residues in the CDR3. Germline CDR1 and CDR2: SGDLS and YYNGEE. With 2 bases clipped from V and 7 bases from J, the junction kept 8 bases outside the gene matches. CDR3 sequence reads: CASSVGSGRSGTQYF. CDR3 nucleotides: TGTGCCAGCAGCGTCGGTAGCGGGAGGTCCGGGACCCAGTACTTC.

The chain has TRBV18 and TRBJ2-1; a possible D gene is TRBD2 (5 bases). Germline CDR1 is KGHSH and CDR2 is LQKENI. This CDR3 is built from 13 residues. V was clipped by 3 bases and J by 5 bases, with 8 bases between them. The CDR3 sequence: CASSPAGDNEQFF. The CDR3 region has the DNA TGTGCCAGCTCACCGGCGGGTGACAATGAGCAGTTCTTC.

About this clone itself: The junction differs from germline at one of its ends, possibly a read error. The chain recombines TRBV7-9 with TRBJ1-1; D might be TRBD1 (6 bases). Germline CDR1 and CDR2: SEHNR and FQNEAQ (reference sequence). This CDR3 region has 12 residues. The CDR3 reads CSSSRQASEAFF. Here the CDR3 DNA reads TGTTCCAGCAGCCGACAGGCCTCTGAAGCTTTCTTT.

The CDR3 region is CASSQDNGGAVIEQFF. The DNA for the CDR3 is TGTGCCAGCAGCCAAGATAACGGGGGGGCCGTCATTGAGCAGTTCTTC. This chain joins TRBV4-2 and TRBJ2-1; 8 bases fit TRBD2. The CDR3 loop spans 16 amino acids. After removal of 0 bases from V and 9 bases from J, the junction contained 10 bases not matched to a gene. Germline V gene sequence: CDR1 LGHNA, CDR2 YNFKEQ.

The count of this clone is one. J is TRBJ2-7 and V is TRBV30; 8 nucleotides align to TRBD2. Germline CDR1 is GTSNPN and CDR2 is SVGIG (reference sequence). Trimming took 0 bases from V and 10 from J; bases not matched to a gene: 5. CDR3 length: 12 residues. The CDR3 protein is CAWSVRTSGQYF. CDR3 in DNA: TGTGCCTGGAGTGTTCGTACTAGCGGACAGTACTTC. The full variable domain, in which reference TRBV30 and TRBJ2-7 provide the parts outside the CDR3, is SQTIHQWPATLVQPVGSPLSLECTVEGTSNPNLYWYRQAAGRGLQLLFYSVGIGQISSEVPQNLSASRPQDRQFILSSKKLLLSDSGFYLCAWSVRTSGQYFGPGTRLTVT.

This chain connects TRBV28 to TRBJ1-2; 7 bases map to TRBD1. V lost 2 bases to trimming and J lost 3 bases; unmatched junction nucleotides: 9. Looked up from germline, CDR1 is MDHEN and CDR2 is SYDVKM. CDR3 size: 16 residues. The CDR3 protein is CASSLRYRGLHYGYTF. CDR3 nucleotides: TGTGCCAGCAGTTTACGTTACAGGGGCCTTCACTATGGCTACACCTTC.

This chain's CDR3 is CASRQLAGEYEQYF. The CDR3 DNA follows: TGTGCCAGCAGGCAACTAGCGGGGGAATACGAGCAGTACTTC. V usage is TRBV2 and J usage is TRBJ2-7; TRBD2 aligns across 11 bases. Germline assignment: CDR1 SNHLY and CDR2 FYNNEI. The CDR3 extends over 14 amino acids. V trimming: 6 bases; J trimming: 4 bases; junction bases outside the gene matches: 5.

The chain carries TRBV15 and TRBJ2-5; perhaps TRBD1 as D (6 bases). The better agreement between TRBJ2-7 and the DNA end casts doubt on the J call. This CDR3 comprises 15 residues. The germline CDR1 and CDR2 sequences are LNHNV and YYDKDF (reference sequence). The CDR3 region has the DNA TGTGCCACCAGCAGCAATCCGCAGGGGCTCGACGAGCAGTACTTC. It is translated as CATSSNPQGLDEQYF.

CDR3 bases: TGTGCCAGCAGCCAAGCGAACACTGAAGCTTTCTTT. Amino acids: CASSQANTEAFF. The V gene is TRBV11-2, the J gene TRBJ1-1, with unresolved D. The CDR3 totals 12 residues. Trimming took 5 bases from V and 1 from J, leaving 5 bases between them. In germline, CDR1 is SGHAT, CDR2 FQNNGV.

This clone was recorded a few times. The chain carries TRBV6-6 and TRBJ2-7; 7 bases are shared with TRBD2. Germline V lookup: CDR1 MNHNY, CDR2 SVGAGI (reference sequence). This CDR3 has 13 residues. The junction had 7 bases not matched to a gene; V was cut back by 9 bases and J by 2 bases. The chain's CDR3 is CASWGGPAYEQYF. The CDR3 coding sequence is TGTGCCAGTTGGGGGGGACCTGCCTACGAGCAGTACTTC.